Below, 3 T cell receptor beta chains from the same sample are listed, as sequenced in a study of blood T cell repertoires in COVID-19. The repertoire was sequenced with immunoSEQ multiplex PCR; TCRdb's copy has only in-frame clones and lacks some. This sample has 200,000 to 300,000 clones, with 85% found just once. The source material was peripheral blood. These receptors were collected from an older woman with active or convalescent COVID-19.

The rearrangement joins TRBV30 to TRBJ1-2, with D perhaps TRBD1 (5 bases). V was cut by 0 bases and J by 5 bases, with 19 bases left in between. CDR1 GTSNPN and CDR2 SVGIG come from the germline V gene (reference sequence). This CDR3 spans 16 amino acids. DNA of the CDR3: TGTGCCTGGAGTGTATCGCCCCGGACATCCTTGTATGGCTACACCTTC. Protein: CAWSVSPRTSLYGYTF. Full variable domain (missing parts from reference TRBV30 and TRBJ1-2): SQTIHQWPATLVQPVGSPLSLECTVEGTSNPNLYWYRQAAGRGLQLLFYSVGIGQISSEVPQNLSASRPQDRQFILSSKKLLLSDSGFYLCAWSVSPRTSLYGYTFGSGTRLTVV.

CDR3 amino acids: CASSQDPRVNQPQHF. For the CDR3, the DNA is TGCGCCAGCAGCCAAGACCCCCGGGTTAATCAGCCCCAGCATTTT. The V gene is TRBV4-1, the J gene TRBJ1-5; D is ambiguous. Germline V gene data show CDR1 as MGHRA and CDR2 as YSYEKL. There are 15 residues in the CDR3. Trimming took off 0 bases at V and 4 bases at J, with 10 bases between the two ends.

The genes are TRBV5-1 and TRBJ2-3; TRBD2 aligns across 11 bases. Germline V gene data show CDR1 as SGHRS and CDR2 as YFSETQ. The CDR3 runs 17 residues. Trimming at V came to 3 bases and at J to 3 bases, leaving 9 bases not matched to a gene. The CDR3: CASSSLLTSGMTDTQYF. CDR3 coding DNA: TGCGCCAGCAGCTCCCTGCTGACTAGCGGGATGACAGATACGCAGTATTTT.